This T cell receptor (beta chain) is from a study of PD-L1 blockade in urothelial cancer (dated by TCRdb to between 2016 and 2019). For the study in its entirety: Every patient began therapy in 2014 and was given atezolizumab 1,200 mg intravenously every 3 weeks. About 90% of the roughly 30 patients were identified as males with urothelial cancer of bladder origin, and a prior smoking history was reported by 18 of 29 patients. Patients had an ECOG performance status of 0 or 1 and had received between 0 and 3 prior chemotherapy regimens. Blood samples were analyzed at 3 weeks after treatment start (second dose) and at 6 weeks after treatment start. Blood samples gave a median of about 140,000 T cells and tens of thousands of unique TCRs, with a median clonality of about 0.078. The study was an exploratory multi-omic analysis of somatic, immune and clinical correlates of response to PD-L1 blockade with atezolizumab in urothelial cancer. Pretreatment tumor samples, along with matched peripheral blood collected serially before and after atezolizumab treatment, underwent TCR sequencing. Durable clinical benefit was defined as a progression-free survival longer than 6 months, and TCR features were additionally tested against progression-free survival and overall survival. In the same patients, whole exome sequencing and RNA sequencing of pretreatment tumors were performed in addition to TCR sequencing. Durable clinical benefit was achieved by nine patients and was not achieved by 20 patients. Pretreatment blood TCR-seq was available for fewer than 30 patients, at least one posttreatment blood collection was obtained for around 24 patients, and tumor TCR-seq was available for around 24 patients.

On the study overall, not on this receptor specifically: Among patients with durable benefit, tumor-associated TCR clones showed greater expansion in peripheral blood 3 weeks after treatment started (n ≈ 20, p = 0.022). A pretreatment peripheral blood TCR clonality below the median was linked to improved progression-free and overall survival. Because the sample size was small (n of about 29) and many exploratory analyses were performed, the results are intended to be hypothesis-generating.

About this clone itself: The clone's antigen remains unknown. Base-call qualities are not available, and no considerably larger clone is one nucleotide away.

According to the study, the label for this sample's time point signals: peripheral blood 6 weeks after treatment start. The cohort comprised about 30 patients with locally advanced or metastatic urothelial carcinoma treated at Memorial Sloan Kettering on a trial protocol. Peripheral blood mononuclear cells were collected from each patient pretreatment and during treatment, giving between 1 and 8 total time points per patient. The Qiagen DNeasy Blood extraction kit was used to purify genomic DNA from total PBMCs and tumor samples. PBMCs were collected pretreatment and during treatment, and were isolated and stored as previously described. The CDR3 contains 15 residues, cysteine and phenylalanine counted. Only the CDR3 region is kept as DNA, spanning 45 bases read in frame from base 1. Sequences SGHTA (CDR1) and FQGNSA (CDR2) are obtained from the germline V gene. From V the trimming removes 5 bases and from J it removes 3 bases, while the gene matches leave 8 bases of the junction unaccounted for.

To estimate absolute template abundance from read counts, synthetic TCR analog templates were spiked into each PCR. The immunoSEQ assay was used to amplify TCRbeta CDR3 regions from genomic DNA with bias-controlled V and J gene primers. Rearranged TCRbeta segments were sequenced at approximately 20X coverage. The source study handled its data this way. Sequencing errors were corrected by clustering and CDR3s were annotated against IMGT to assign V, D and J genes. Downstream analyses used only productive TCRbeta rearrangements, leaving out any out-of-frame or stop-codon sequences. Clonality was computed as one minus Shannon entropy normalized by the log of the number of unique productive sequences. Fisher's exact test with Benjamini-Hochberg correction, using a cutoff of adjusted p below 0.01, was how clones that differed between time points or between blood and tumor were identified. The table comes from immuneACCESS by way of TCRdb, which keeps in-frame sequences with V and J called. Part of the clones is missing from these tables; in studies checked, under half for an unresolved V gene and the rest for unknown reasons. That table gives V, J and clone size, and the DNA gave D and trimming. In this sample the table shows about 110,000 clones, approximately 90% of which occur a single time. The ten largest clones capture approximately 3.8% of the sample.

This receptor was identified in a man in his 60s with urothelial cancer. The sample here was PBMCs, taken around atezolizumab (anti-PD-L1) treatment. This sequence uses TRBV7-2 and TRBJ2-5; TRBD2 aligns with 8 central bases. The sequenced DNA: TGTGCCAGCAGCCCCGGGACTAGGGGGGAAGAGACCCAGTACTTC. The encoded protein is CASSPGTRGEETQYF.